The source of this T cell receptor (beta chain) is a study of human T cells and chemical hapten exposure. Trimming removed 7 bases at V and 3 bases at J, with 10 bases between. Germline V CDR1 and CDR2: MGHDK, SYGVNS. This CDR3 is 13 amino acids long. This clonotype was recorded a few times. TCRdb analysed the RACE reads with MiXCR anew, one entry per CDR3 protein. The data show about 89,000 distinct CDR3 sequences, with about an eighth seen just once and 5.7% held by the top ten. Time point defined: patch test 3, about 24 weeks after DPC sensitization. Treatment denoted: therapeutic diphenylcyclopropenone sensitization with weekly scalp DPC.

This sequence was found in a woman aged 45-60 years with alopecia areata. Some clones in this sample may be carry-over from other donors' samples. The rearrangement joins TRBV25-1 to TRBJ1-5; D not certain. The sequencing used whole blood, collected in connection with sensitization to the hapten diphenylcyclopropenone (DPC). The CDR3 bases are TGTGCCAGCAAGGGTGGGAACAATCAGCCCCAGCATTTT. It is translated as CASKGGNNQPQHF.